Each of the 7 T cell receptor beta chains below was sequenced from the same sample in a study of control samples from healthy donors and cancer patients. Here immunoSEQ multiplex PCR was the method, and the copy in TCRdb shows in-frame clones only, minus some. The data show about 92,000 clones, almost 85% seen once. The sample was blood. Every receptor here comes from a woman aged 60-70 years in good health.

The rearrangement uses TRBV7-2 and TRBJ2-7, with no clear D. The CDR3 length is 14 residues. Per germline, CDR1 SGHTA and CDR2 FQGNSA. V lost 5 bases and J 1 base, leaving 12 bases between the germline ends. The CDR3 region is CASSPGGGSYEQYF. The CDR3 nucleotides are TGTGCCAGCAGCCCCGGCGGTGGATCCTACGAGCAGTACTTC.

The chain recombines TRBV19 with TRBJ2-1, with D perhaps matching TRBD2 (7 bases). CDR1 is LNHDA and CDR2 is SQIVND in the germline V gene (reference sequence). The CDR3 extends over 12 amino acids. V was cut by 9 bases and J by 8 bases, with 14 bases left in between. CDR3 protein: CARRGGGDEQFF. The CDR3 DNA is TGTGCCAGGAGAGGAGGGGGGGATGAGCAGTTCTTC.

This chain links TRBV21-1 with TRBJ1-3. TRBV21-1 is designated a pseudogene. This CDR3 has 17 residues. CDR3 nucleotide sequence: TGTGCCAGCAGCAACCCCCGGACGAAAAAGTTCGGAAACACCATATATTTT. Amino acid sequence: CASSNPRTKKFGNTIYF.

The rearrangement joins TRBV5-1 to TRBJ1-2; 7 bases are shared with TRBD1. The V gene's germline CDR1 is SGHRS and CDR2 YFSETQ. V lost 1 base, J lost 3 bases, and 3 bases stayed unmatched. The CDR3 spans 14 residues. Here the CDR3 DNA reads TGCGCCAGCAGCTTGACAGGGGACGACTATGGCTACACCTTC. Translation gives CASSLTGDDYGYTF.

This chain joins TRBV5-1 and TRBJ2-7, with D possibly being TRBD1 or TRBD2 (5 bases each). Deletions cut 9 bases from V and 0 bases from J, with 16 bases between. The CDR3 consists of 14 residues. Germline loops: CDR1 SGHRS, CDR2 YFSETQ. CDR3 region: CATTPGPGSYEQYF. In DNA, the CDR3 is TGCGCCACTACACCGGGGCCAGGCTCCTACGAGCAGTACTTC.

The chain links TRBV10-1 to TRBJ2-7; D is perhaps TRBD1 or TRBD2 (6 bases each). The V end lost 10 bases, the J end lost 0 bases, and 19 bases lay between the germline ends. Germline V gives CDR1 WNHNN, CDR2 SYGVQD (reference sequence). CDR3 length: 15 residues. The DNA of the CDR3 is TGCGCCAACTTCCGGGGGCAGAGGGGCTCCTACGAGCAGTACTTC. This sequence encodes CANFRGQRGSYEQYF.

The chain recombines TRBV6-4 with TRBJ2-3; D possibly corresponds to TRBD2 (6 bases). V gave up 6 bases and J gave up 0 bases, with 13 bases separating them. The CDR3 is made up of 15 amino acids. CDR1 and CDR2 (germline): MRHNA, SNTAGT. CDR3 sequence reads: CASRQLALSTDTQYF. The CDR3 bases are TGTGCCAGCAGGCAACTAGCCCTGAGCACAGATACGCAGTATTTT.